The rows below give T cell receptor beta chains drawn from one sample of a study of blood T cell repertoires in COVID-19. The assay was immunoSEQ multiplex PCR, and TCRdb's table has in-frame clones only and misses some. The table records approximately 210,000 clones, roughly 82% of them present only once. Sequences were obtained from peripheral blood. These receptors were collected from a woman aged 40-49 years with acute or convalescent COVID-19. Both conserved end residues are part of each CDR3. Fields, in order: V gene, D gene, clone size, J gene, CDR3 DNA, CDR3 protein. A D gene is named only where the DNA matches it firmly. Size tells how often a clone was seen (once, few, many) or the class of an expanded clone, and some rows leave it out.

>TRBV7-7|.|.|TRBJ2-5
TGTGCCAGCAGCGGTTCCCGGGGTCATGCGGAGACCCAGTACTTC
CASSGSRGHAETQYF
>TRBV20-1|.|once|TRBJ2-7
TGCAGTGCTAGTGGCAACGGGGAATCCTCCTACGAGCAGTACTTC
CSASGNGESSYEQYF
>TRBV2|.|.|TRBJ2-7
TGTGCCAGCAGACTAGACTATACCTACGAGCAGTACTTC
CASRLDYTYEQYF
>TRBV7-2|TRBD2|.|TRBJ2-1
TGTGCCAGCAGCTTAGTATCGGGAGGCTACAATGAGCAGTTCTTC
CASSLVSGGYNEQFF
>TRBV6-2/TRBV6-3|TRBD1|.|TRBJ2-6
TGTGCCAGCAGTTACCTGCTTATTGACAGGGGACGTAGCTCTGGGGCCAACGTCCTGACTTTC
CASSYLLIDRGRSSGANVLTF
>TRBV6-1|TRBD2|.|TRBJ2-5
TGTGCCAGCAGTGTGGGAATGGCGGGGGGGGTGGAGACCCAGTACTTC
CASSVGMAGGVETQYF
>TRBV4-1|.|.|TRBJ1-6
TGCGCCAGCAGCCAAGAACCACCCGACAGTCATAATTCACCCCTCCACTTT
CASSQEPPDSHNSPLHF
>TRBV3-1/TRBV3-2|TRBD1|few|TRBJ1-1
TGTGCCAGCAGCCAAGCCGGGACAGGGCTGAACACTGAAGCTTTCTTT
CASSQAGTGLNTEAFF
>TRBV5-6|TRBD1|.|TRBJ1-5
TGTGCCAGCAGCCTAGGACAGGAATATCAGCCCCAGCATTTT
CASSLGQEYQPQHF
>TRBV3-1/TRBV3-2|.|.|TRBJ2-7
TGTGCCAGCAGCCAAGTTCTTACATCGATCGAGCAGTACTTC
CASSQVLTSIEQYF
>TRBV11-3|.|.|TRBJ2-3
TGTGCCAGCAGCTTAGGGTGGGGGGGCACAGATACGCAGTATTTT
CASSLGWGGTDTQYF
>TRBV3-1/TRBV3-2|TRBD2|.|TRBJ2-7
TGTGCCAGCAGCCACGGACTAGCGGGGGACTACGAGCAGTACTTC
CASSHGLAGDYEQYF
>TRBV7-2|TRBD2|few|TRBJ2-5
TGTGCCAGCAGCCCCAGACTAGCGGGAGCCTGGGGGACCCAGTACTTC
CASSPRLAGAWGTQYF
>TRBV5-1|TRBD1|.|TRBJ1-1
TGCGCCAGCAGCGCCGGGGACAGGGGTAGGTCTGAAGCTTTCTTT
CASSAGDRGRSEAFF
>TRBV10-2|.|.|TRBJ1-5
TGCGCCAGCACTGAACGGGGGGGAACTGGCAATCAGCCCCAGCATTTT
CASTERGGTGNQPQHF
>TRBV15|TRBD1|few|TRBJ1-3
TGTGCCACCAGCAGGAACAGGGGTGAAGGAAACACCATATATTTT
CATSRNRGEGNTIYF
>TRBV5-1|.|.|TRBJ2-6
TGCGCCAGCAGCTCAAGAGGAGGGGCCAACGTCCTGACTTTC
CASSSRGGANVLTF
>TRBV7-9|.|once|TRBJ1-6
TGTGCCAGCAGCTTAGCGGGCCCTCACGATTCACCCCTCCACTTT
CASSLAGPHDSPLHF
>TRBV5-6|TRBD2|.|TRBJ2-1
TGTGCCAGCAGCCCACTTTTAACTAGCGCCTCCTACAATGAGCAGTTCTTC
CASSPLLTSASYNEQFF
>TRBV9|.|.|TRBJ2-5
TGTGCCAGCAGCGTGCAGGGGCGAGAGACCCAGTACTTC
CASSVQGRETQYF
>TRBV10-2|TRBD2|once|TRBJ2-3
TGCGCCAGCAGCCTAACTAGCGGGAGTAGCACAGATACGCAGTATTTT
CASSLTSGSSTDTQYF
>TRBV7-3|TRBD1|once|TRBJ1-2
TGTGCCAGCAGCTTAACGGGGACAGATGGCTACACCTTC
CASSLTGTDGYTF
>TRBV2|.|.|TRBJ1-2
TGTGCCAGCAGTGAAAATGTACAGGGAGGCTACACCTTC
CASSENVQGGYTF
>TRBV19|.|.|TRBJ2-2
TGTGCCAGTAGTAGTTATTGGAACACCGGGGAGCTGTTTTTT
CASSSYWNTGELFF
>TRBV19|.|.|TRBJ2-7
TGTGCCAGTAGTCTCACCGGGGGAGCCCACGAGCAGTACTTC
CASSLTGGAHEQYF
>TRBV5-5|.|once|TRBJ1-5
TGTGCCAGCAGCTTGGAACGGGACTCGACCCAGCATTTT
CASSLERDSTQHF
>TRBV10-2|.|.|TRBJ2-3
TGCGCCAGCAGTGTGGGGGCTAGCACAGATACGCAGTATTTT
CASSVGASTDTQYF
>TRBV19|TRBD1|.|TRBJ1-2
TGTGCCAGTAGTACCGACCGGGACAGGGCTCCCGACTACACCTTC
CASSTDRDRAPDYTF
>TRBV27|TRBD2|.|TRBJ2-1
TGTGCCAGCAGTTTATCGACTAGCGGTCCATACAATGAGCAGTTCTTC
CASSLSTSGPYNEQFF
>TRBV6-4|.|.|TRBJ1-2
TGTGCCAGCAGTGACTCGATCAGGGGTCGTGGCTACACCTTC
CASSDSIRGRGYTF
>TRBV11-2|.|.|TRBJ2-2
TGTGCCAGCACTTACCCAGGCCCGGAGGACGGGGAGCTGTTTTTT
CASTYPGPEDGELFF
>TRBV2|.|.|TRBJ2-1
TGTGCCAGCAAAACAGGTTACCTCTACAATGAGCAGTTCTTC
CASKTGYLYNEQFF
>TRBV19|.|few|TRBJ1-1
TGTGCCAGTAGTCCCTCGGGGTACACTGAAGCTTTCTTT
CASSPSGYTEAFF
>TRBV19|TRBD1|.|TRBJ1-2
TGTGCCAGTAGTATAGATGGGACAGACTATGGCTACACCTTC
CASSIDGTDYGYTF
>TRBV24-1|.|few|TRBJ2-1
TGTGCCACCTCGGGGCGGGGTAGGGATGAGCAGTTCTTC
CATSGRGRDEQFF
>TRBV4-1|TRBD1|.|TRBJ2-1
TGCGCCAGCAGCCAAGATTCGCACCGACAGGGGAGCGGTGAGCAGTTCTTC
CASSQDSHRQGSGEQFF
>TRBV14|TRBD2|.|TRBJ2-7
TGTGCCAGCAGTATACGGCGGGGGGGCGAGCAGTACTTC
CASSIRRGGEQYF
>TRBV2|TRBD2|.|TRBJ2-3
TGTGCCAGCCACAGGTCCCCCCCCGGCGGGAGTAGGACAGATACGCAGTATTTT
CASHRSPPGGSRTDTQYF
>TRBV7-9|TRBD2|.|TRBJ2-1
TGTGCCAGCAGCTCGAATGATCACCCCGGACTAGCGGGAGTAAATGAGCAGTTCTTC
CASSSNDHPGLAGVNEQFF
>TRBV7-9|.|.|TRBJ2-7
TGTGCCAGCAGCTACAAGAACGAGCAGTACTTC
CASSYKNEQYF
>TRBV5-1|TRBD2|.|TRBJ2-3
TGCGCCAGCAGCTTGGGACTAGCGACTAGCACAGATACGCAGTATTTT
CASSLGLATSTDTQYF
>TRBV5-5|.|.|TRBJ1-1
TGTGCCAGCAGGAACGGCAGGGCGAACACTGAAGCTTTCTTT
CASRNGRANTEAFF
>TRBV5-1|.|.|TRBJ1-2
TGCGCCAGCAGCTCGACAGGAGCTAACTATGGCTACACCTTC
CASSSTGANYGYTF
>TRBV21-1|.|.|TRBJ1-1
TGTGCCAGCAGCATCCGGGACAGGGAAATAACCGATAACACTGAAGCTTTCTTT
CASSIRDREITDNTEAFF
>TRBV11-2|.|once|TRBJ2-2
TGTGCCAGCAGCTTATCAGGGAGGAGGACCGGGGAGCTGTTTTTT
CASSLSGRRTGELFF
>TRBV5-1|TRBD1|.|TRBJ1-1
TGCGCCAGCAGCTCTCCGGGACAGGGGAACACTGAAGCTTTCTTT
CASSSPGQGNTEAFF
>TRBV6-5|.|.|TRBJ2-3
TGTGCCAGCAGTAGGGGCCCAGGCACAGATACGCAGTATTTT
CASSRGPGTDTQYF
>TRBV5-1|.|.|TRBJ2-2
TGCGCCAGCAGCTTGGCAACAGGGCCCTACACCGGGGAGCTGTTTTTT
CASSLATGPYTGELFF
>TRBV7-8|TRBD2|.|TRBJ2-7
TGTGCCAGCAGCTTAGGCACAGCGGGAGTAAACTACGAGCAGTACTTC
CASSLGTAGVNYEQYF
>TRBV5-1|TRBD1|few|TRBJ2-7
TGCGCCAGCAGACCCGAATACCCGGGGACAGGGTCTAAGGGGCAGTACTTC
CASRPEYPGTGSKGQYF
>TRBV4-2|TRBD1|.|TRBJ2-2
TGTGCCAGCAGCCAAGGACAGGGGGCGACTCCGGGGACCGGGGAGCTGTTTTTT
CASSQGQGATPGTGELFF
>TRBV30|TRBD1|.|TRBJ1-1
TGTGCCTGGGGGGGACAGGGCCCGAGGACTGAAGCTTTCTTT
CAWGGQGPRTEAFF
>TRBV27|.|.|TRBJ2-7
TGTGCCAGCAGTTTATCGCCGGTCTACGAGCAGTACTTC
CASSLSPVYEQYF
>TRBV4-1|.|few|TRBJ1-5
TGCGCCAGCAGCCAAGAGAGGGGGAGTCAGCCCCAGCATTTT
CASSQERGSQPQHF